The clone carrying this TCR beta chain was recorded at least ten times. Its matching antigen is unknown. Each CDR3 protein is one row after TCRdb ran MiXCR on the reads. The data hold hundreds of thousands of distinct CDR3 sequences, with 17% observed a single time. The source of the sample is a study of T cell repertoires in cytomegalovirus infection. Whole-study context: A matching HLA type, together with CMV infection, was signaled by public TCR beta signatures.

Regarding the study as a whole: CMV-specific HLA-C-restricted TCR beta clonotypes dominated the ex vivo response. The study identified carriers of CMV plus the relevant HLA from cumulative public TCR beta family frequency.

Per germline, CDR1 SGHTA and CDR2 FQGTGA. The CDR3 is made up of 14 amino acids. Germline trimming cut 3 bases from V and 5 bases from J; bases unmatched to any gene: 2. This clonotype was obtained from a human donor in good health (CMV status not recorded). Some clones in this sample may be carry-over from other donors' samples. This chain uses TRBV7-3 with TRBJ2-1, with TRBD1 matching over 9 bases. Material: PBMCs. CDR3 sequence: CASSLGQGDNEQFF. CDR3 DNA: TGTGCCAGCAGCTTGGGACAGGGCGACAATGAGCAGTTCTTC.